The subject of this entry is one T cell receptor beta chain. Its antigen is undetermined. Study donors comprised healthy, HIV-negative adults devoid of recent acute infection or vaccination. The sample comes from a study of shared clonotypes between healthy human individuals. Study-wide results and limits: Non-shared clonotypes showed lower generation probabilities than clonotypes common to all four donors.

The germline V gene has CDR1 SGHAT and CDR2 FQNNGV. This CDR3 region has 16 residues. Losses at the gene ends were 2 bases for V and 3 bases for J; bases not matched to a gene: 7. Every subset's genomic DNA went evenly onto several immunoSEQ plates. Sequencing was performed with immunoSEQ multiplex PCR; in TCRdb, only in-frame clones are kept and a portion is missing. The sample contains approximately 710,000 clones, 80% to 95% of which appear only once. The TCR originated in a man younger than 35 in good health. Some clones in this sample may be carry-over from other donors' samples. Sequencing was performed on memory CD8+ T cells from PBMCs. Subset in this sample: CD45RO+ cells pooled with CCR7-negative TemRA cells. This chain joins TRBV11-2 and TRBJ2-7; 10 bases fit TRBD1. The CDR3 DNA follows: TGTGCCAGCAGCTTAATCGGGACAGGGGAATTCTACGAGCAGTACTTC. As protein: CASSLIGTGEFYEQYF. Combining the CDR3 with reference TRBV11-2 and TRBJ2-7 gives the whole variable domain EAGVAQSPRYKIIEKRQSVAFWCNPISGHATLYWYQQILGQGPKLLIQFQNNGVVDDSQLPKDRFSAERLKGVDSTLKIQPAKLEDSAVYLCASSLIGTGEFYEQYFGPGTRLTVT.